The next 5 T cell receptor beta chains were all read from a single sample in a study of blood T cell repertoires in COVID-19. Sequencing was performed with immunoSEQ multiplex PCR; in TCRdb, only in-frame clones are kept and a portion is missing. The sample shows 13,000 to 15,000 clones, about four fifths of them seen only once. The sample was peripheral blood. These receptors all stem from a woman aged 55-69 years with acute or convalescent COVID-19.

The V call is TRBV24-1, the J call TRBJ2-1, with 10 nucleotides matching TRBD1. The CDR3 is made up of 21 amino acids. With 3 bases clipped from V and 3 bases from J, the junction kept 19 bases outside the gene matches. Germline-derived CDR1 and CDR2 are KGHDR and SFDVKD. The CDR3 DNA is TGTGCCACCAGTGATCGCTGGACAGGGGGACCGCGGAAATCGTTCTACAATGAGCAGTTCTTC. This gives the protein CATSDRWTGGPRKSFYNEQFF.

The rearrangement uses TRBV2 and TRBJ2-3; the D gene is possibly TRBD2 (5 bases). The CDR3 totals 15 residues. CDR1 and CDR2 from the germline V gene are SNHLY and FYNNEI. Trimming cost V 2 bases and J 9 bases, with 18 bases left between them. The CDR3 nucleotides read TGTGCCAGCAGTGAATCGGGTTTTTCGGGATCCACGCAGTATTTT. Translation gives CASSESGFSGSTQYF.

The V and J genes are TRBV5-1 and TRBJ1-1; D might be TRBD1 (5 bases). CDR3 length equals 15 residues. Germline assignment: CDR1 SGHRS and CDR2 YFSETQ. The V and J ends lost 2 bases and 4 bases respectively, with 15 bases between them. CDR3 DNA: TGCGCCAGCAGCTTATGGGGGGAGCGAGGCACTGAAGCTTTCTTT. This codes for CASSLWGERGTEAFF.

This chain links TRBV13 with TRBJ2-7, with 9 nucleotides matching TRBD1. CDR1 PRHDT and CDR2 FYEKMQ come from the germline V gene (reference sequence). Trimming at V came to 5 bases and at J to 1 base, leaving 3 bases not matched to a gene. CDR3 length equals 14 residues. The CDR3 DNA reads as TGTGCCAGCAGCAACAGGGGGCTATCCTACGAGCAGTACTTC. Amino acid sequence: CASSNRGLSYEQYF. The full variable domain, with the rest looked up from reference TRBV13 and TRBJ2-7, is AAGVIQSPRHLIKEKRETATLKCYPIPRHDTVYWYQQGPGQDPQFLISFYEKMQSDKGSIPDRFSAQQFSDYHSELNMSSLELGDSALYFCASSNRGLSYEQYFGPGTRLTVT.

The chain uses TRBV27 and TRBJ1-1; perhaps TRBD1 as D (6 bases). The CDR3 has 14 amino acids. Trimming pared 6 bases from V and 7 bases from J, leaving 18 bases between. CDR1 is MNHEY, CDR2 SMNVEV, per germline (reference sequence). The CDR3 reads CASSLGWGLSEAFF. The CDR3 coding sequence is TGTGCCAGCAGCTTAGGGTGGGGGCTAAGTGAAGCTTTCTTT.